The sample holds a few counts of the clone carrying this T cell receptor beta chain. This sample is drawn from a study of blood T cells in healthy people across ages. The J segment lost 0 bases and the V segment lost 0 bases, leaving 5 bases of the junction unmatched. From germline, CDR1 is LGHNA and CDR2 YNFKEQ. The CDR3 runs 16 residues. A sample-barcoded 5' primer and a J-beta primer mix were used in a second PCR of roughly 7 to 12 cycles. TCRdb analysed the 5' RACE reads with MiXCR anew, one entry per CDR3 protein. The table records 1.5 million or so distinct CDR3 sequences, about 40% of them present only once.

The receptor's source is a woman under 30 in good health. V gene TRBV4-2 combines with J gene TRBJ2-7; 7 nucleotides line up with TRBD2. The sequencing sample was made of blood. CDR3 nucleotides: TGTGCCAGCAGCCAAGAATTGGGGGGGAGCTCCTACGAGCAGTACTTC. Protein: CASSQELGGSSYEQYF.